The TCR beta chain described here comes from a study of cytomegalovirus exposure and HLA in healthy donors. Germline CDR1 is LNHNV and CDR2 is YYDKDF (reference sequence). This CDR3 spans 15 amino acids. V lost 1 base and J lost 4, with 13 bases in between. PCR used 60 Vbeta primers and 13 Jbeta primers. Generated by immunoSEQ multiplex PCR, the TCRdb table keeps only in-frame clones and is missing some. The sample has roughly 110,000 clones, around 80% seen once. The source is a man aged 25 to 45 in good health and CMV-seropositive. Sequenced sample: PBMCs. The chain carries TRBV15 and TRBJ1-2, with a weak D call TRBD1 (5 bases). CDR3 amino acids: CATSRVGGGIYGYTF. For the CDR3, the DNA is TGTGCCACCAGCAGAGTGGGGGGAGGGATCTATGGCTACACCTTC.